The following is a T cell receptor (beta chain) sequence with its context. Germline lookup yields CDR1 MNHEY and CDR2 SMNVEV (reference sequence). The CDR3 contains 15 residues. V lost 6 bases to trimming and J lost 0 bases; unmatched junction nucleotides: 2. The data are from a study of blood T cell repertoires in COVID-19. Method: immunoSEQ multiplex PCR; TCRdb's copy keeps in-frame clones and lacks some. Among 270,000 or so clones listed, 80% to 85% were seen once. Sequenced material: peripheral blood. The J gene is TRBJ2-5, the V gene TRBV27; 12 nucleotides align to TRBD2. The sequence was collected from a woman aged 60 to 75 with active or convalescent COVID-19. CDR3 amino acids: CASRRLAGDQETQYF. CDR3 bases: TGTGCCAGCAGACGACTAGCGGGGGACCAAGAGACCCAGTACTTC.